These 29 T cell receptor beta chains originate from one sample sequenced in a study of glioma-infiltrating T cells. TCR alpha and beta CDR3 regions were amplified from RNA using iRepertoire nested multiplex PCR. One entry per CDR3 protein results from TCRdb running MiXCR on the multiplex PCR reads. The sample contains about 94,000 distinct CDR3 sequences, approximately 22% of which appear only once. The sequencing sample was made of glioma tissue, nonneoplastic brain tissue, or PBMCs (not recorded which). These receptors were taken from a human donor with low-grade glioma or glioblastoma, undergoing nonglioma brain surgery, or in good health (not recorded which).

J is TRBJ1-1 and V is TRBV11-2; tentatively, D is TRBD1 (5 bases). The CDR3 is made up of 16 amino acids. Germline V gene data show CDR1 as SGHAT and CDR2 as FQNNGV. The V gene lost 4 bases and the J gene lost 1 base, with 16 bases spanning the gap. CDR3 protein: CASSSITVRANTEAFF. In DNA, the CDR3 is TGTGCCAGCAGCTCCATTACAGTCAGGGCGAACACTGAAGCTTTCTTT.

In this sample, this clonotype turned up many times. The genes are TRBV27 and TRBJ2-3; TRBD2 aligns across 10 bases. Unmatched junction bases numbered 9, after V lost 6 bases and J lost 3 bases. The CDR3 sequence is 16 residues long. Germline V gene sequence: CDR1 MNHEY, CDR2 SMNVEV (reference sequence). The CDR3 region is CASSRIPGLATDTQYF. In nucleotides, the CDR3 is TGTGCCAGCAGCCGCATCCCGGGACTAGCGACAGATACGCAGTATTTT.

V usage is TRBV5-1 and J usage is TRBJ2-3, with D possibly matching TRBD1 (5 bases). In germline, CDR1 is SGHRS, CDR2 YFSETQ. The CDR3 totals 16 residues. V lost 0 bases, J lost 4 bases, and 15 bases lay in between. The CDR3 region has the DNA TGCGCCAGCAGCTTGGATGGGCAGGGCCTGCCAGATACGCAGTATTTT. Protein: CASSLDGQGLPDTQYF.

This clonotype was picked up one time. The rearrangement joins TRBV29-1 to TRBJ1-2; 10 bases match TRBD1. J lost 11 bases, V lost 1 base, and 10 bases had no gene match. CDR3 length: 14 amino acids. In germline, CDR1 is SQVTM, CDR2 ANQGSEA. In DNA, the CDR3 is TGCAGCGTTGAAGGCCGGGACAGGGGAGGAGTGTACACCTTC. This codes for CSVEGRDRGGVYTF.

In this sample, this clonotype turned up many times. The rearrangement joins TRBV6-1 to TRBJ1-2; TRBD1 matches 7 bases. V lost 5 bases to trimming and J lost 4 bases; unmatched junction nucleotides: 4. Germline CDR1 is MNHNS and CDR2 is SASEGT. This CDR3 is built from 13 residues. CDR3 region: CASSFSGGYGYTF. The CDR3 nucleotides are TGTGCCAGCAGTTTCTCAGGGGGCTATGGCTACACCTTC.

This clonotype was counted at least ten times. This chain connects TRBV28 to TRBJ1-2, with TRBD1 identical over 8 bases. The junction had 5 bases not matched to a gene; V was cut back by 3 bases and J by 2 bases. This CDR3 is 15 amino acids long. Germline CDR1 reads MDHEN; CDR2 reads SYDVKM. The CDR3 loop reads CASSFQGAPNYGYTF. In DNA form, the CDR3 reads TGTGCCAGCAGTTTCCAGGGGGCCCCCAACTATGGCTACACCTTC.

This clonotype was seen repeatedly, ten times or more. The chain has TRBV4-1 and TRBJ1-1; D not certain. Germline V gene data show CDR1 as MGHRA and CDR2 as YSYEKL. The CDR3 has 14 residues. Deletions cut 1 base from V and 2 bases from J, with 8 bases between. This CDR3 is CASSQARFNTEAFF. For the CDR3, the DNA is TGCGCCAGCAGCCAAGCCAGGTTCAACACTGAAGCTTTCTTT.

This clonotype has a count of ten or more. This chain connects TRBV5-4 to TRBJ1-1, with D unclear. With 0 bases removed from V and 11 bases from J, the gap between germline ends came to 14 bases. There are 13 residues in the CDR3. CDR1 is SGHNT, CDR2 YYREEE, per germline (reference sequence). The CDR3: CASSLVGKRVAFF. CDR3 nucleotide sequence: TGTGCCAGCAGCTTGGTGGGGAAGAGGGTCGCTTTCTTT. Full variable domain (outside the CDR3, taken from reference TRBV5-4 and TRBJ1-1): ETGVTQSPTHLIKTRGQQVTLRCSSQSGHNTVSWYQQALGQGPQFIFQYYREEENGRGNFPPRFSGLQFPNYSSELNVNALELDDSALYLCASSLVGKRVAFFGQGTRLTVV.

This clonotype was recorded at least ten times. V is TRBV18 and J is TRBJ1-4; D is perhaps TRBD1 (6 bases). Trimming cost V 3 bases and J 4 bases, with 9 bases left between them. In germline, CDR1 is KGHSH, CDR2 LQKENI. This CDR3 spans 14 amino acids. The CDR3 loop is CASSPGHNNEKLFF. The CDR3 coding sequence is TGTGCCAGCTCACCGGGACACAATAATGAAAAACTGTTTTTT.

This clonotype was detected only a few times. The CDR3 loop is CASSHSGKKDTQYF. The CDR3 DNA reads as TGTGCCAGCAGCCACAGCGGGAAGAAAGATACGCAGTATTTT. V gene TRBV3-1 combines with J gene TRBJ2-3; the match to TRBD2 covers 7 bases. V dropped 3 bases and J dropped 5; count of bases not matched to a gene: 5. Germline CDR1 is LGHDT and CDR2 is YNNKEL (reference sequence). This CDR3 is built from 14 residues.

This clonotype was detected a few times. The junction does not match germline at one end; this may be a read error. The genes are TRBV6-1 and TRBJ2-7, with TRBD2 matching over 7 bases. Germline-derived CDR1 and CDR2 are MNHNS and SASEGT. This CDR3 contains 13 residues. The CDR3 nucleotides are TGTGCCAGCAGTGAAGCGGGGGGGAGCCATGATGAATTC. Translated, it gives CASSEAGGSHDEF.

This clonotype was counted at least ten times. J is TRBJ2-3 and V is TRBV9, with D perhaps TRBD2 (6 bases). The germline V gene encodes CDR1 SGDLS and CDR2 YYNGEE. The CDR3 is made up of 14 amino acids. V dropped 0 bases and J dropped 6 bases, with 11 bases sitting between them. The CDR3: CASSVALAVDTQYF. The CDR3 coding sequence is TGTGCCAGCAGCGTAGCACTAGCAGTGGATACGCAGTATTTT.

This clonotype has at least ten counts. As DNA, the CDR3 is TGTGCCAGCAGCTTAAACGCCGATGAGCAGTTCTTC. As protein: CASSLNADEQFF. V and J are TRBV7-6 and TRBJ2-1; D remains unclear. Between the trimmed V and J ends, which lost 2 bases and 8 bases, there was a span of 7 bases. This CDR3 spans 12 amino acids. Germline CDR1 and CDR2: SGHVS and FNYEAQ.

In DNA form, the CDR3 reads TGTGCCAGCAGTGTCTTAGCCGGGACCCAAAATGAGCAGTTCTTC. It yields the protein CASSVLAGTQNEQFF. The chain is built from TRBV12-3 or TRBV12-4 and TRBJ2-1; perhaps D is TRBD1 or TRBD2 (5 bases each). Trimming cost V 5 bases and J 7 bases, with 18 bases left between them. The CDR3 sequence is 15 residues long.

This clonotype was found many times. The rearrangement joins TRBV29-1 to TRBJ1-1; D is possibly TRBD1 (6 bases). The V end was cut by 4 bases, the J end by 6 bases, with 9 bases between. The germline gives CDR1 SQVTM, CDR2 ANQGSEA. CDR3 size: 11 residues. The CDR3, as DNA: TGCAGCGTTGGACAGGCCGCTGAAGCTTTCTTT. Encoded protein: CSVGQAAEAFF. The complete variable domain, with remaining parts taken from reference TRBV29-1 and TRBJ1-1, reads SAVISQKPSRDICQRGTSLTIQCQVDSQVTMMFWYRQQPGQSLTLIATANQGSEATYESGFVIDKFPISRPNLTFSTLTVSNMSPEDSSIYLCSVGQAAEAFFGQGTRLTVV.

This clonotype was seen repeatedly, ten times or more. CDR3 DNA sequence: TGCAGTGCTAGTCGACAGCCGAATGGCTACACCTTC. This codes for CSASRQPNGYTF. V usage is TRBV20-1 and J usage is TRBJ1-2; D perhaps matches TRBD1 (5 bases). The V end was cut by 3 bases, the J end by 6 bases, with 11 bases between. There are 12 residues in the CDR3. Germline CDR1 reads DFQATT; CDR2 reads SNEGSKA (reference sequence).

This clonotype was observed a handful of times. The chain carries TRBV12-3 or TRBV12-4 and TRBJ1-5, with D perhaps matching TRBD1 (6 bases). The CDR3 has 14 amino acids. V was trimmed by 2 bases and J by 4 bases, leaving 9 bases between them. The CDR3 DNA is TGTGCCAGCAGTTTATGGGGGGCGAATCAGCCCCAGCATTTT. Amino acid sequence: CASSLWGANQPQHF.

As concerns this clonotype: A much larger clone lies a single base off, so this may be a read error. The chain uses TRBV7-6 and TRBJ2-3, with 7 positions matching TRBD1. Germline V CDR1 and CDR2: SGHVS, FNYEAQ. CDR3 length equals 16 residues. CDR3 nucleotides: TGTGCCGGCAGCCCCCGAGGTCCAGGGGGATTCGATACGCAGTATTTT. This sequence encodes CAGSPRGPGGFDTQYF.

The sample holds a few counts of this clonotype. The V call is TRBV5-1, the J call TRBJ1-3; D is perhaps TRBD1 (5 bases). V was trimmed by 3 bases and J by 4 bases, leaving 14 bases between them. There are 15 residues in the CDR3. Per germline, CDR1 SGHRS and CDR2 YFSETQ. The CDR3 spells CASSSGATGGNTIYF. Here the CDR3 DNA reads TGCGCCAGCAGCTCCGGGGCAACGGGAGGAAACACCATATATTTT.

This clonotype was counted ten times or more. CDR3 residues: CASSRGTSGTSDTQYF. DNA of the CDR3: TGTGCCAGCAGCCGCGGGACTAGCGGCACTTCAGATACGCAGTATTTT. J is TRBJ2-3 and V is TRBV11-2, with 11 bases lining up with TRBD2. The germline V gene encodes CDR1 SGHAT and CDR2 FQNNGV. Trimming removed 5 bases from V and 4 bases from J; junction bases left unmatched: 8. The length of the CDR3 is 16 residues.

At least ten counts were recorded for this clonotype. This sequence joins TRBV20-1 and TRBJ2-1; D gene uncertain. Trimming took off 6 bases at V and 7 bases at J, with 16 bases between the two ends. Germline CDR1 DFQATT, CDR2 SNEGSKA (reference sequence). This CDR3 contains 13 residues. The CDR3 region is CSAGPRNMNEQFF. The CDR3 nucleotides read TGCAGTGCGGGCCCCCGGAATATGAATGAGCAGTTCTTC.

This clonotype has only a few counts. V is TRBV7-2 and J is TRBJ1-2; D possibly corresponds to TRBD1 (5 bases). V lost 5 bases and J lost 8, with 15 bases in between. CDR3 length: 13 amino acids. The germline CDR1 and CDR2 sequences are SGHTA and FQGNSA. The DNA for the CDR3 is TGTGCCAGCAGCCCGGGACGGCGTTGGGGCTACACCTTC. This translates into CASSPGRRWGYTF.

This clonotype was counted between two and nine times. This chain uses TRBV4-1 with TRBJ1-5; D is ambiguous. This CDR3 has 16 amino acids. The V and J ends lost 1 base and 11 bases respectively, with 21 bases between them. Germline-derived CDR1 and CDR2 are MGHRA and YSYEKL. CDR3 protein: CASSQVPGQLILAQHF. The CDR3 bases are TGCGCCAGCAGCCAAGTCCCCGGGCAGTTGATCCTGGCCCAGCATTTT.

This clonotype showed up many times. This sequence joins TRBV6-1 and TRBJ2-1, with 12 bases that match TRBD2. This CDR3 has 17 residues. From germline, CDR1 is MNHNS and CDR2 SASEGT. V lost 9 bases, J lost 3 bases, and 12 bases stayed unmatched. The CDR3 region has the DNA TGTGCCAGTACCGGGACTAGCGGGTCCGGATTCTACAATGAGCAGTTCTTC. This gives the protein CASTGTSGSGFYNEQFF.

This clonotype was picked up many times. The chain uses TRBV3-1 and TRBJ1-6; TRBD1 matches at 11 bases. Trimming removed 5 bases from V and 6 bases from J; junction bases left unmatched: 3. Germline V gene lookup returns CDR1 LGHDT and CDR2 YNNKEL (reference sequence). The CDR3 is 15 residues long. CDR3 sequence reads: CASSFGQGANSPLHF. The CDR3, as DNA: TGTGCCAGCAGCTTTGGACAGGGGGCTAATTCACCCCTCCACTTT.

This clonotype has a count of ten or more. The J gene is TRBJ2-7, the V gene TRBV5-4, with TRBD2 matching 10 bases. The ends lost 0 bases at V and 6 bases at J; junction bases unmatched: 3. The CDR3 has 14 residues. Per the germline V gene, CDR1 is SGHNT and CDR2 is YYREEE (reference sequence). CDR3 nucleotides: TGTGCCAGCAGCTTGGGACTAGCGGGCTCCGAGCAGTACTTC. It translates to CASSLGLAGSEQYF.

This clonotype was detected many times. The rearrangement uses TRBV10-3 and TRBJ2-5; no firm D call. CDR1 is ENHRY, CDR2 SYGVKD, per germline. Trimming stripped 3 bases from V and 5 bases from J, with 7 bases between. This CDR3 contains 12 residues. The CDR3 spells CAISEATETQYF. The CDR3 DNA follows: TGTGCCATCAGTGAAGCGACCGAGACCCAGTACTTC.

This clonotype was detected many times. This chain links TRBV7-2 with TRBJ2-7; D might be TRBD2 (6 bases). Germline V gene lookup returns CDR1 SGHTA and CDR2 FQGNSA. The CDR3 sequence is 17 residues long. V shed 4 bases and J shed 1 base, with 20 bases lying between them. The CDR3 spells CASSSRGRGEGSYEQYF. CDR3 in DNA: TGTGCCAGCAGCTCCCGGGGGAGAGGCGAGGGGTCCTACGAGCAGTACTTC.

V is TRBV4-1 and J is TRBJ2-1; TRBD1 matches 7 bases. The ends lost 4 bases at V and 13 bases at J; junction bases unmatched: 10. Germline CDR1 and CDR2: MGHRA and YSYEKL. The CDR3 covers 13 residues. CDR3 coding DNA: TGCGCCAGCAGCCCGACAGGGCAAGAGACCCAGTTCTTC. It specifies CASSPTGQETQFF.